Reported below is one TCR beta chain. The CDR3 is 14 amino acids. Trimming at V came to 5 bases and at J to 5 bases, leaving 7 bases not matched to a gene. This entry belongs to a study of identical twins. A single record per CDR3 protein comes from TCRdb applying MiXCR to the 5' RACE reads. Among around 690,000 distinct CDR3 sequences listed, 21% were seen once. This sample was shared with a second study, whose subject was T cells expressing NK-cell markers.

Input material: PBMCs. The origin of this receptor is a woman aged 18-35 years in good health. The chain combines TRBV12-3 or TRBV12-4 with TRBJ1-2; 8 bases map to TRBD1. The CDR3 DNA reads TGTGCCAGCAGTGCCGACAGGGGCCGGTATGGCTACACCTTC. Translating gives CASSADRGRYGYTF.